Listed here is a single T cell receptor (beta chain). This CDR3 is 15 amino acids long. The J segment lost 5 bases and the V segment lost 3 bases, leaving 7 bases of the junction unmatched. The V gene's germline CDR1 is MNHNS and CDR2 SASEGT. With 60 Vbeta and 13 Jbeta primers, the PCR was carried out. Sequencing was performed with immunoSEQ multiplex PCR; in TCRdb, only in-frame clones are kept and a portion is missing. The sample has roughly 230,000 clones, roughly 91% seen once. This sample was included in a study of cytomegalovirus exposure and HLA in healthy donors. Sequences were obtained from PBMCs. The chain joins TRBV6-1 to TRBJ2-7; 10 bases align to TRBD1. This sequence originates from a girl aged 2 to 10 in good health and CMV-seronegative. DNA of the CDR3: TGTGCCAGCAGTGATGGAGGGACAGGGGTTCACGAGCAGTACTTC. It yields the protein CASSDGGTGVHEQYF.